This T cell receptor beta chain was observed in a study of cytomegalovirus exposure and HLA in healthy donors. Overall study: Most donors, roughly 77% of a few hundred genotyped, fell in the Caucasian-associated ancestry cluster. General study points: Later, an analysis found that common viral pathogens appeared to be linked with several of the most significant clusters.

Sampled while nominally healthy, donors likely had unrecorded immune exposures. PCR used 60 Vbeta primers and 13 Jbeta primers. Original processing methods: Roughly 9.9 million shared chains were among the roughly 78 million unique TCR beta chains that a later analysis counted. The assay was immunoSEQ multiplex PCR, and TCRdb's table has in-frame clones only and misses some. V, J and clone size are taken as reported in that table, and D and trimming were inferred from the DNA itself. The sample yields more than 110,000 clones, around 79% seen once. The CDR3 has 12 residues. Looked up from germline, CDR1 is MNHEY and CDR2 is SVGAGI. With 6 bases clipped from V and 5 bases from J, the junction kept 2 bases outside the gene matches. To note about this clone: Its specificity is unknown.

The source is a male donor in good health and CMV-seronegative. The V and J genes are TRBV6-5 and TRBJ2-5; 8 bases are shared with TRBD1. The specimen was PBMCs. The CDR3 loop reads CASRDRAETQYF. The CDR3 DNA reads as TGTGCCAGCAGGGACAGGGCCGAGACCCAGTACTTC.